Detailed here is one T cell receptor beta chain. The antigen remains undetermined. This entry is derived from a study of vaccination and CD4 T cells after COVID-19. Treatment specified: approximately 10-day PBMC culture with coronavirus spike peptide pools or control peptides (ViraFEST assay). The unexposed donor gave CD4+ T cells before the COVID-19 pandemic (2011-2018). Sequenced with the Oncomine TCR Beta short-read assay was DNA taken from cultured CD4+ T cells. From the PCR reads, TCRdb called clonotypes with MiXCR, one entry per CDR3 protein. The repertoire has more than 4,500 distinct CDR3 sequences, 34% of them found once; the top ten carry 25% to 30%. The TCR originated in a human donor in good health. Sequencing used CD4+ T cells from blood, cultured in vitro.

The CDR3 DNA reads as TGTGCCATCAGTGAGCGTCTAGCGGGTGTTGAGAGAGAGACCCAGTACTTC. Its protein is CAISERLAGVERETQYF. The rearrangement uses TRBV10-3 and TRBJ2-5, with 8 positions matching TRBD2. The CDR3 has 17 amino acids. CDR1 is ENHRY, CDR2 SYGVKD, per germline. J was trimmed by 4 bases and V by 2 bases; bases with no gene match: 12.